This is a list of T cell receptor beta chains from one sample in a study of CD8+ T cells in alopecia areata. Measured with immunoSEQ multiplex PCR; TCRdb has only the in-frame clones, and not every one. The data show about 91,000 clones, about 40% seen once. Source material: CD4+ T cells sorted from blood. Receptors originate from a human donor with alopecia areata. Each CDR3 is given without its conserved first and last residue. A D gene is named only where the DNA matches it firmly.

d_call v_call cdr3_aa
. TRBV23-1 ASRGRREH
TRBD2 TRBV5-1 ASSLVAAGNQETQY
. TRBV2 ASRRNWGNQPQH
. TRBV6-6 ASSYSRQQQETQY
. TRBV4-1 ASSLGGIETQY
. TRBV5-4 ASSTISDTRGTQY
TRBD1 TRBV4-2 ASSLLAGQTNYGYT
. TRBV7-3 ASSLRGGPNYGYT
. TRBV27 ASSSSPTGQEGEQF
. TRBV5-4 ASSFPGTTGNEQF
TRBD2 TRBV5-1 ASSPGTSGESGTQY
TRBD1 TRBV9 ASSVHRGGNTEAF
TRBD2 TRBV5-4 ASSSKETSDNEQF
TRBD2 TRBV29-1 SAAGLAGSNEQY
. TRBV2 ASSGQRVIYNEQF
TRBD1 TRBV4-1 ASSHRQGLNQPQH
. TRBV11-2 ASSLGAGLGSQF
. TRBV29-1 SVLTGDSHEKLF
. TRBV2 ASSEAQANYGYT
. TRBV29-1 SVENGIGNEQF
TRBD1 TRBV30 AFTGGHPDTQY
. TRBV30 AWSVTQDRRSSDTQY
TRBD1 TRBV4-3 ASSQGQGKETQY
TRBD1 TRBV5-4 ASSSTGFVGYT
TRBD1 TRBV28 ASRPTGENTEAF
TRBD1 TRBV29-1 SVRPGQANNSPLH
TRBD1 TRBV30 ALQGDTSTYEQY
. TRBV30 AWMEPGIKNIQY